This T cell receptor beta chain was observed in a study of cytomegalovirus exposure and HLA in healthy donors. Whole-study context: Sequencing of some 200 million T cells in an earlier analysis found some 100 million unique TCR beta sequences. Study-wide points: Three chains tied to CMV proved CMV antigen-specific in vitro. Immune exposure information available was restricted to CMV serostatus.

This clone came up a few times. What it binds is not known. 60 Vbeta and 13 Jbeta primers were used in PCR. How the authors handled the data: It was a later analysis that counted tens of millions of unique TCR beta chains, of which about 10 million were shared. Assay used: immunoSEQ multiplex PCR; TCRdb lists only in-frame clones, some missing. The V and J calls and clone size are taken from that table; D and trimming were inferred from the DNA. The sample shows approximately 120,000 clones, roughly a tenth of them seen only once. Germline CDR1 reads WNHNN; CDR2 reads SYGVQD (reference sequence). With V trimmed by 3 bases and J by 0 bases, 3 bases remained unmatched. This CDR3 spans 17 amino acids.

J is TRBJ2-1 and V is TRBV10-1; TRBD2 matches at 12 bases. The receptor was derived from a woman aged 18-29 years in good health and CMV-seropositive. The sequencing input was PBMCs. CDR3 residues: CASSDRGLAGSYNEQFF. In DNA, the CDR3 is TGCGCCAGCAGTGACAGGGGACTAGCGGGCTCCTACAATGAGCAGTTCTTC.